The 27 T cell receptor beta chains listed next were all sequenced from one sample in a study of shared clonotypes between healthy human individuals. Libraries were prepared by immunoSEQ multiplex PCR; TCRdb keeps only in-frame clonotypes and omits some of them. The data hold about 1.1 million clones, with about 84% observed a single time. Sample: memory CD4+ T cells from PBMCs. Subset here: CD45RA-negative fraction. The receptor set was obtained from a man between 18 and 29 years old in good health. Some clones in this sample may be carry-over from other donors' samples.

This clone has more than one count but fewer than ten. The chain combines TRBV4-1 with TRBJ1-4; TRBD1 matches 9 bases. CDR1 and CDR2 from the germline V gene are MGHRA and YSYEKL. The CDR3 extends over 14 amino acids. J was trimmed by 13 bases and V by 0 bases; bases with no gene match: 6. In nucleotides, the CDR3 is TGCGCCAGCAGCCAAGATCGTCAGGACAGGGGACTGTTTTTT. This translates into CASSQDRQDRGLFF.

This clone was seen once. The rearrangement uses TRBV11-3 and TRBJ2-5, with 9 bases aligning to TRBD2. Germline values: CDR1 SGHNT, CDR2 YENEEA. V shed 4 bases and J 2 bases; nucleotides not matched to a gene: 8. The CDR3 length is 16 residues. CDR3 DNA: TGTGCCAGCAGCTCAGAGGGGCTAGCGGGACAAGAGACCCAGTACTTC. Amino acid sequence: CASSSEGLAGQETQYF.

This chain uses TRBV7-9 with TRBJ1-1; D ambiguous. Germline V CDR1 and CDR2: SEHNR, FQNEAQ (reference sequence). Trimming left V 5 bases short and J 3 bases short, with 16 bases between. The CDR3 runs to 15 residues. The CDR3 region is CASSRSRIGYTEAFF. The CDR3 DNA sequence: TGTGCCAGCAGCCGTTCGCGAATCGGGTACACTGAAGCTTTCTTT.

The chain is built from TRBV29-1 and TRBJ1-5; D possibly corresponds to TRBD1 (5 bases). Germline-derived CDR1 and CDR2 are SQVTM and ANQGSEA. Trimming took off 4 bases at V and 3 bases at J, with 10 bases between the two ends. The CDR3 totals 13 residues. The CDR3 loop is CSVASGINQPQHF. The CDR3, as DNA: TGCAGCGTTGCCTCAGGGATCAATCAGCCCCAGCATTTT.

This chain uses TRBV18 with TRBJ2-3, with 10 bases identical to TRBD1. The CDR3 contains 15 residues. V trimming: 4 bases; J trimming: 2 bases; junction bases outside the gene matches: 3. Germline lookup yields CDR1 KGHSH and CDR2 LQKENI. The CDR3 nucleotides are TGTGCCAGCTCACAGGGACAGGGGACCACAGATACGCAGTATTTT. It is translated as CASSQGQGTTDTQYF.

This clone has a single count. The V call is TRBV5-5, the J call TRBJ2-2; a weak D match, TRBD1 (5 bases). V lost 3 bases and J 2 bases, leaving 11 bases between the germline ends. The CDR3 runs 15 residues. Germline loops: CDR1 SGHKS, CDR2 YYEKEE (reference sequence). The CDR3 reads CASSSLGVNTGELFF. CDR3 in DNA: TGTGCCAGCAGCTCTCTAGGGGTTAACACCGGGGAGCTGTTTTTT.

The chain carries TRBV2 and TRBJ1-1; D might be TRBD1 (6 bases). V lost 5 bases to trimming and J lost 4 bases, with 11 bases between them. The CDR3 is 13 amino acids. Looked up from germline, CDR1 is SNHLY and CDR2 is FYNNEI. The CDR3 loop reads CASSRGAGTEAFF. DNA for the CDR3: TGTGCCAGCAGTCGGGGGGCGGGCACTGAAGCTTTCTTT.

This clone showed up just a few times. J is TRBJ1-4 and V is TRBV6-5; D is unresolved. V lost 6 bases and J lost 5, with 7 bases in between. The CDR3 runs 12 residues. Germline V gives CDR1 MNHEY, CDR2 SVGAGI. The CDR3 sequence is CASRRPNEKLFF. As DNA, the CDR3 is TGTGCCAGCAGAAGGCCCAATGAAAAACTGTTTTTT.

The rearrangement links TRBV18 to TRBJ2-2; TRBD2 matches at 8 bases. The germline CDR1 and CDR2 sequences are KGHSH and LQKENI. The CDR3 loop spans 16 amino acids. The trim removed 3 bases at V and 5 bases at J, leaving 8 bases unmatched. The CDR3 bases are TGTGCCAGCTCACCCACAACTAGCGGACGTACCGGGGAGCTGTTTTTT. Its protein product is CASSPTTSGRTGELFF.

There are a few counts of this clone. This sequence joins TRBV10-1 and TRBJ2-1, with 9 nucleotides matching TRBD2. Germline V gives CDR1 WNHNN, CDR2 SYGVQD (reference sequence). The junction had 10 bases not matched to a gene; V was cut back by 10 bases and J by 6 bases. This CDR3 is built from 14 residues. The CDR3 spells CAISFLAGLNEQFF. The CDR3 DNA sequence: TGCGCCATCTCATTCCTAGCGGGGCTCAATGAGCAGTTCTTC.

V gene TRBV5-4 combines with J gene TRBJ2-1; 14 bases are a match to TRBD2. The length of the CDR3 is 17 residues. Trimming at V came to 3 bases and at J to 5 bases, leaving 7 bases not matched to a gene. Per the germline V gene, CDR1 is SGHNT and CDR2 is YYREEE (reference sequence). The CDR3 coding sequence is TGTGCCAGCAGCTCGGGACTAGCGGGAGCCGAAAACAATGAGCAGTTCTTC. This codes for CASSSGLAGAENNEQFF.

This chain uses TRBV28 with TRBJ2-7; 9 bases are shared with TRBD1. The V segment lost 6 bases and the J segment 1 base; nucleotides outside the gene matches: 7. Germline CDR1 reads MDHEN; CDR2 reads SYDVKM. The CDR3 length is 15 residues. The chain's CDR3 is CASSIPGQGSYEQYF. CDR3 sequence (DNA): TGTGCCAGCAGCATCCCGGGACAGGGATCCTACGAGCAGTACTTC.

The rearrangement joins TRBV18 to TRBJ1-4; 8 bases fit TRBD1. The germline CDR1 and CDR2 sequences are KGHSH and LQKENI. The CDR3 spans 15 residues. J gave up 8 bases and V 2 bases, and 7 bases lay outside the gene matches. In DNA form, the CDR3 reads TGTGCCAGCTCACCAAGGACAGGGTGGAGGGAAAAACTGTTTTTT. Protein product: CASSPRTGWREKLFF.

This sequence joins TRBV29-1 and TRBJ1-1; 10 bases line up with TRBD1. The CDR3 has 15 residues. The V and J ends lost 7 bases and 0 bases, in that order; junction bases with no gene match: 8. The germline gives CDR1 SQVTM, CDR2 ANQGSEA. The CDR3: CSAFGDRGVNTEAFF. The CDR3 region has the DNA TGCAGCGCCTTTGGGGACAGGGGTGTGAACACTGAAGCTTTCTTT.

This sequence joins TRBV5-4 and TRBJ2-7; TRBD2 aligns across 12 bases. The CDR3 loop spans 16 amino acids. The J segment lost 0 bases and the V segment lost 4 bases, leaving 5 bases of the junction unmatched. Germline CDR1 and CDR2: SGHNT and YYREEE (reference sequence). CDR3 loop: CASSPRTSGASYEQYF. The CDR3 DNA is TGTGCCAGCAGCCCTAGGACTAGCGGGGCCTCCTACGAGCAGTACTTC.

V gene TRBV5-4 combines with J gene TRBJ2-5, with D perhaps matching TRBD2 (6 bases). Deletions cut 7 bases from V and 2 bases from J, with 12 bases between. Germline V gives CDR1 SGHNT, CDR2 YYREEE (reference sequence). The CDR3 runs to 13 residues. CDR3 sequence reads: CASLAAGQETQYF. The CDR3 bases are TGTGCCAGCCTTGCGGCGGGGCAAGAGACCCAGTACTTC. The variable domain in full, with the rest retrieved from reference TRBV5-4 and TRBJ2-5, is ETGVTQSPTHLIKTRGQQVTLRCSSQSGHNTVSWYQQALGQGPQFIFQYYREEENGRGNFPPRFSGLQFPNYSSELNVNALELDDSALYLCASLAAGQETQYFGPGTRLLVL.

This clone was counted once. This chain connects TRBV19 to TRBJ1-2; a weak D match, TRBD1 (5 bases). CDR1 is LNHDA and CDR2 is SQIVND in the germline V gene (reference sequence). This CDR3 is built from 13 residues. V was trimmed by 4 bases and J by 7 bases, leaving 13 bases between them. The CDR3 reads CASSSIGGSGYTF. CDR3 nucleotides: TGTGCCAGTAGTAGTATTGGGGGAAGTGGCTACACCTTC.

This clone was seen more than once but under ten times. The chain uses TRBV14 and TRBJ2-3, with D tentatively TRBD1 (6 bases). CDR1 SGHDN and CDR2 FVKESK come from the germline V gene. The V end was cut by 1 base, the J end by 3 bases, with 17 bases between. This CDR3 comprises 17 residues. The CDR3 region has the DNA TGTGCCAGCAGCCAAGGCTGGCAGGGGAGATCGACAGATACGCAGTATTTT. It yields the protein CASSQGWQGRSTDTQYF.

J is TRBJ1-1 and V is TRBV7-9; D gene uncertain. Germline CDR1 is SEHNR and CDR2 is FQNEAQ (reference sequence). CDR3 size: 15 residues. V gave up 5 bases and J gave up 1 base, with 14 bases separating them. Here the CDR3 reads CASSQQRGRNTEAFF. The CDR3, as DNA: TGTGCCAGCAGCCAGCAGAGAGGGCGGAACACTGAAGCTTTCTTT.

This clone was counted once. The rearrangement uses TRBV5-4 and TRBJ2-2; 9 positions match TRBD2. J gave up 4 bases and V 3 bases, and 7 bases lay outside the gene matches. From germline, CDR1 is SGHNT and CDR2 YYREEE (reference sequence). The CDR3 consists of 16 residues. As DNA, the CDR3 is TGTGCCAGCAGCTCGCCGGGACTAGCAATCACCGGGGAGCTGTTTTTT. Translated: CASSSPGLAITGELFF.

This rearrangement joins TRBV5-4 to TRBJ1-1; D is unresolved. In germline, CDR1 is SGHNT, CDR2 YYREEE (reference sequence). The CDR3 contains 13 residues. The ends were cut back, 4 bases at V and 2 bases at J, with 9 bases in the middle. CDR3 protein: CASSTRLNTEAFF. The CDR3 coding sequence is TGTGCCAGCAGCACCAGACTCAACACTGAAGCTTTCTTT. Supplemented by reference TRBV5-4 and TRBJ1-1, the full variable domain reads ETGVTQSPTHLIKTRGQQVTLRCSSQSGHNTVSWYQQALGQGPQFIFQYYREEENGRGNFPPRFSGLQFPNYSSELNVNALELDDSALYLCASSTRLNTEAFFGQGTRLTVV.

J is TRBJ2-5 and V is TRBV19, with D unclear. Trimming stripped 5 bases from V and 2 bases from J, with 6 bases between. The CDR3 has 12 residues. Germline V gene lookup returns CDR1 LNHDA and CDR2 SQIVND (reference sequence). The CDR3 coding sequence is TGTGCCAGTAGTCTAGGACAAGAGACCCAGTACTTC. It specifies CASSLGQETQYF.

This clone was counted a single time. The chain links TRBV11-3 to TRBJ2-7; 7 nucleotides line up with TRBD1. This CDR3 contains 15 residues. Per the germline V gene, CDR1 is SGHNT and CDR2 is YENEEA. V shed 5 bases, J shed 7 bases, and the junction held 14 bases outside the gene matches. The CDR3 spells CASSPTWDRAWEQYF. The CDR3, as DNA: TGTGCCAGCAGCCCAACTTGGGACAGAGCCTGGGAGCAGTACTTC.

This rearrangement joins TRBV7-8 to TRBJ1-5, with D hard to call. This CDR3 spans 15 amino acids. V dropped 1 base and J dropped 4 bases, with 11 bases sitting between them. Germline CDR1 is SGHVS and CDR2 is FQNEAQ. The CDR3 loop reads CASSLVRQPNQPQHF. CDR3 sequence (DNA): TGTGCCAGCAGCTTAGTAAGGCAACCGAATCAGCCCCAGCATTTT.

This chain connects TRBV9 to TRBJ2-7; 8 bases line up with TRBD2. V shed 3 bases and J 1 base; nucleotides not matched to a gene: 3. Germline V CDR1 and CDR2: SGDLS, YYNGEE. The CDR3 loop spans 14 amino acids. The DNA of the CDR3 is TGTGCCAGCAGCGCCGGGACTAGATCCTACGAGCAGTACTTC. It encodes CASSAGTRSYEQYF.

This rearrangement joins TRBV28 to TRBJ2-3; TRBD2 matches 7 bases. Looked up from germline, CDR1 is MDHEN and CDR2 is SYDVKM. V lost 5 bases to trimming and J lost 4 bases; unmatched junction nucleotides: 15. The CDR3 length is 17 residues. The CDR3 bases are TGTGCCAGCAGTCGCTATGAGGGAGGGCCGGTCGCAGATACGCAGTATTTT. It is translated as CASSRYEGGPVADTQYF.

Only a few counts were recorded for this clone. Other nucleotide sequences in the sample specify the same CDR3. The chain couples TRBV5-1 to TRBJ2-1; D could derive from TRBD1 or TRBD2 (5 bases each). The germline CDR1 and CDR2 sequences are SGHRS and YFSETQ. V shed 3 bases and J shed 6 bases, with 13 bases lying between them. The CDR3 has 14 amino acids. The DNA for the CDR3 is TGCGCCAGCAGCTCAGGGACCTCGGGCAATGAGCAGTTCTTC. Protein: CASSSGTSGNEQFF.